This T cell receptor beta chain was sequenced for a study of post-analysis software for immune sequencing data. Findings and caveats of the study: Samples from one preparation batch, clustered by F measure, grouped strongly together. The five TRBV segments detected at higher frequency in patients than in controls included TRBV5-6, TRBV5-1 and TRBV20-1.

The germline V gene encodes CDR1 SEHNR and CDR2 FQNEAQ (reference sequence). CDR3 length equals 14 residues. V was shortened by 4 bases and J by 5 bases, with 12 bases between the two germline ends. A remark on this clonotype: Its cognate antigen is unknown.

TCR beta cDNA libraries had unique molecular identifiers. Input amounts of roughly 0.9 to 10 million T cells were used. These gave about 500,000 cDNA molecules, so each molecule approximated one T cell. Each CDR3 protein is one row after TCRdb ran MiXCR on the PCR reads. The profile shows fewer than 900,000 distinct CDR3 sequences, roughly 46% of them singletons. Sequencing was carried out using blood. The chain uses TRBV7-9 and TRBJ2-1, with D perhaps TRBD2 (5 bases). The sequence derives from a girl aged 10 to 17 with multiple sclerosis. The CDR3 DNA sequence: TGTGCCAGCAGCTCCAACGGAGGCCACAATGAGCAGTTCTTC. This gives the protein CASSSNGGHNEQFF.